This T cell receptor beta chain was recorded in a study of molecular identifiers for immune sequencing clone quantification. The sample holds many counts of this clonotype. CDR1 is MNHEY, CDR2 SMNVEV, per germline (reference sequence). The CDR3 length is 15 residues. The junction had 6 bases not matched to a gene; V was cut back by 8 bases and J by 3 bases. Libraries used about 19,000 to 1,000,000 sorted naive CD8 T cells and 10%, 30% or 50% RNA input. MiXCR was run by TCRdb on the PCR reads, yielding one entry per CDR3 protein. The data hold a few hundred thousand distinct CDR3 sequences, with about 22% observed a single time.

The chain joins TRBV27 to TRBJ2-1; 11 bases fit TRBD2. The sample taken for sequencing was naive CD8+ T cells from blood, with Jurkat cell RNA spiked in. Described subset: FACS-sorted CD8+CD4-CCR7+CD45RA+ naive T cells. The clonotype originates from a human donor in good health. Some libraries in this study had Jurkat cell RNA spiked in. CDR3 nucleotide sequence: TGTGCCAGCGGATATAGCGGGGGGGGCTACAATGAGCAGTTCTTC. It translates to CASGYSGGGYNEQFF.